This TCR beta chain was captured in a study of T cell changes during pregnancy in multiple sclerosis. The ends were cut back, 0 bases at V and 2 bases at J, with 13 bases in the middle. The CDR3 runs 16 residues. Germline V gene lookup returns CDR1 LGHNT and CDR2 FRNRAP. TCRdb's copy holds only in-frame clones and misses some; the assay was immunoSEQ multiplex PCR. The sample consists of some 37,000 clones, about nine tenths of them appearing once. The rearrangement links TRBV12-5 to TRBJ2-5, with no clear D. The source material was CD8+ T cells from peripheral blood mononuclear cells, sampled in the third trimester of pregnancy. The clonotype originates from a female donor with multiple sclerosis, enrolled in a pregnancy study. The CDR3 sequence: CASGLVLKADQETQYF. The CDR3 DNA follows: TGTGCTAGTGGTTTGGTACTTAAGGCGGATCAAGAGACCCAGTACTTC.